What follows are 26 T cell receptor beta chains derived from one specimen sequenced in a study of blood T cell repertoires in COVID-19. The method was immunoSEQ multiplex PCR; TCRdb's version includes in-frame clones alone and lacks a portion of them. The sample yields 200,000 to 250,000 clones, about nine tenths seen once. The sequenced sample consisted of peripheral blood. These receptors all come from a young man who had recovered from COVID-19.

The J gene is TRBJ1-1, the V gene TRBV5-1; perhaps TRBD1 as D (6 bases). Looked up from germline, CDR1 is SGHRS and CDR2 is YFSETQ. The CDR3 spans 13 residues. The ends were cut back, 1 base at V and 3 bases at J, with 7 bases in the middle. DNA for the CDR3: TGCGCCAGCAGCTTGCCAGGGGACACTGAAGCTTTCTTT. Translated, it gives CASSLPGDTEAFF. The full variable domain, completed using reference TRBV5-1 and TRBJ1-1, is KAGVTQTPRYLIKTRGQQVTLSCSPISGHRSVSWYQQTPGQGLQFLFEYFSETQRNKGNFPGRFSGRQFSNSRSEMNVSTLELGDSALYLCASSLPGDTEAFFGQGTRLTVV.

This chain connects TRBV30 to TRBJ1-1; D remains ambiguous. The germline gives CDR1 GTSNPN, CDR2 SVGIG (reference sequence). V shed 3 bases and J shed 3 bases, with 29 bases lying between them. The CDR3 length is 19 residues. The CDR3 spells CAWSGYSYLSTGGHTEAFF. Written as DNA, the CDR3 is TGTGCCTGGAGCGGATATAGTTATTTATCGACCGGTGGGCACACTGAAGCTTTCTTT.

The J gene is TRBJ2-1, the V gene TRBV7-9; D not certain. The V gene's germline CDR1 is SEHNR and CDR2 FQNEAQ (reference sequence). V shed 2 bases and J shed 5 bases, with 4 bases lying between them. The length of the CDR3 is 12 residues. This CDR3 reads CASSLRDNEQFF. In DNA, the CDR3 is TGTGCCAGCAGCTTACGGGACAATGAGCAGTTCTTC.

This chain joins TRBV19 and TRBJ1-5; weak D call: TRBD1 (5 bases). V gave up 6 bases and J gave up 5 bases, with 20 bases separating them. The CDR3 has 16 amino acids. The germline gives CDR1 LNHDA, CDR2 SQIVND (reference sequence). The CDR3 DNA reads TGTGCCAGTAGCCACGGGGGAGGGTCAAGGGATCAGCCCCAGCATTTT. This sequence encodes CASSHGGGSRDQPQHF.

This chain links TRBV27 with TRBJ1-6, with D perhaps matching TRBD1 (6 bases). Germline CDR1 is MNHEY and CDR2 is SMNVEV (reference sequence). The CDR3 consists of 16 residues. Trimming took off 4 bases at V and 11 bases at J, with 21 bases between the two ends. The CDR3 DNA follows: TGTGCCAGCAGTTCGGACAGAAGTAACTTGGAAGCACCCCTCCACTTT. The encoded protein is CASSSDRSNLEAPLHF.

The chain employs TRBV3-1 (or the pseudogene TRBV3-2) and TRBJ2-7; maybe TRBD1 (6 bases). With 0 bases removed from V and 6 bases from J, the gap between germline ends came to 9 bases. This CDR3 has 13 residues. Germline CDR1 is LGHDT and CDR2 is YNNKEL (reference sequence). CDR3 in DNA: TGTGCCAGCAGCCAAGAGGTCAGGGGCGAGCAGTACTTC. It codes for CASSQEVRGEQYF.

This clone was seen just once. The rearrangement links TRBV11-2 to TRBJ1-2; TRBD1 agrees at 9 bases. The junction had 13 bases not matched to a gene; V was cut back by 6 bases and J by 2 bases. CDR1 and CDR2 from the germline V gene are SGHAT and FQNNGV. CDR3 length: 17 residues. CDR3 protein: CASSSSGQGYPNYGYTF. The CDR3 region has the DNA TGTGCCAGCAGTTCCTCTGGACAGGGGTATCCAAACTATGGCTACACCTTC. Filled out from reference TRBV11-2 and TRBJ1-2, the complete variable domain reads EAGVAQSPRYKIIEKRQSVAFWCNPISGHATLYWYQQILGQGPKLLIQFQNNGVVDDSQLPKDRFSAERLKGVDSTLKIQPAKLEDSAVYLCASSSSGQGYPNYGYTFGSGTRLTVV.

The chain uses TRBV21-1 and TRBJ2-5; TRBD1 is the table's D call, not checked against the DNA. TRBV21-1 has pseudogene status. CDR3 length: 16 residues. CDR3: CASRGGQILRWETQYF. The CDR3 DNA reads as TGTGCCAGCAGAGGGGGACAAATACTAAGATGGGAGACCCAGTACTTC.

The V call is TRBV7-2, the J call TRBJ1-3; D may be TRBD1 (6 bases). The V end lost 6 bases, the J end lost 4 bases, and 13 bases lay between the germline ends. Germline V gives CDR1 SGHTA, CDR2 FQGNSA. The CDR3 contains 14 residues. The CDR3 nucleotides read TGTGCCAGCAGATGGACAGCCGAGGGAAACACCATATATTTT. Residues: CASRWTAEGNTIYF.

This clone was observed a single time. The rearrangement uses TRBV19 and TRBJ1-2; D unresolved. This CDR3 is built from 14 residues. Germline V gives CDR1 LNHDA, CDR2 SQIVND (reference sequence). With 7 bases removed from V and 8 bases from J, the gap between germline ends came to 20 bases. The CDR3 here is CASTFTGVARGYTF. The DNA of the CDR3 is TGTGCCAGTACCTTCACCGGGGTGGCACGAGGCTACACCTTC. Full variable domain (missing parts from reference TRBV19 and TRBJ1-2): DGGITQSPKYLFRKEGQNVTLSCEQNLNHDAMYWYRQDPGQGLRLIYYSQIVNDFQKGDIAEGYSVSREKKESFPLTVTSAQKNPTAFYLCASTFTGVARGYTFGSGTRLTVV.

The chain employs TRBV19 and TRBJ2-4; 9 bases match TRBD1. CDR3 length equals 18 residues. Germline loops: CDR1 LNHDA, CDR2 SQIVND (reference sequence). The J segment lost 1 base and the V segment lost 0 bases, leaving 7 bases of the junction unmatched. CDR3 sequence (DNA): TGTGCCAGTAGTATAGATTCCCCCGGACAGGGGGCCAAAAACATTCAGTACTTC. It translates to CASSIDSPGQGAKNIQYF.

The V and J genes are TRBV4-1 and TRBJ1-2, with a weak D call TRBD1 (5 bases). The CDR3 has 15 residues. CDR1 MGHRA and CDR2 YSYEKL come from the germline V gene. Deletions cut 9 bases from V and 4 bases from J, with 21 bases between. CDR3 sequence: CASRLGQGVAYGYTF. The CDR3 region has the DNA TGCGCCAGTAGATTGGGTCAGGGTGTAGCCTATGGCTACACCTTC.

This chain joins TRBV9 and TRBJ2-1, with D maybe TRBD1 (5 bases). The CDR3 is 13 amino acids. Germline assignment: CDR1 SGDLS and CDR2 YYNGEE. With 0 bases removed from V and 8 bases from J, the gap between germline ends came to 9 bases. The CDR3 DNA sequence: TGTGCCAGCAGCGTAGGGGGCGAGGATGAGCAGTTCTTC. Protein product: CASSVGGEDEQFF. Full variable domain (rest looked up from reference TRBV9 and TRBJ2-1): DSGVTQTPKHLITATGQRVTLRCSPRSGDLSVYWYQQSLDQGLQFLIQYYNGEERAKGNILERFSAQQFPDLHSELNLSSLELGDSALYFCASSVGGEDEQFFGPGTRLTVL.

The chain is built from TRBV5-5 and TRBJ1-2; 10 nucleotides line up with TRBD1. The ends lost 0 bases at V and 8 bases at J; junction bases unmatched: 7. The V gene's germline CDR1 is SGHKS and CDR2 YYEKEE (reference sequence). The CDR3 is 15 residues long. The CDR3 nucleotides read TGTGCCAGCAGCTTGGGCTTCGACAGGGGGCCGGGCTACACCTTC. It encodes CASSLGFDRGPGYTF.

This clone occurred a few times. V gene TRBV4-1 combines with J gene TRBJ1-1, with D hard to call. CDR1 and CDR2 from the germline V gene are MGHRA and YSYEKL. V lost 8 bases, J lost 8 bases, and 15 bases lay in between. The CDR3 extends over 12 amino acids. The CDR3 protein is CASGRVREEAFF. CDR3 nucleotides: TGCGCCAGCGGGAGAGTGCGGGAGGAAGCTTTCTTT.

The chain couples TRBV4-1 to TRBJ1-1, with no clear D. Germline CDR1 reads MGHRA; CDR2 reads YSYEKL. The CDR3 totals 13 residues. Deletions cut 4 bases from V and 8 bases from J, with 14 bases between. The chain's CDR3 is CASSPVGVPEAFF. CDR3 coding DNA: TGCGCCAGCAGCCCCGTCGGGGTGCCAGAAGCTTTCTTT.

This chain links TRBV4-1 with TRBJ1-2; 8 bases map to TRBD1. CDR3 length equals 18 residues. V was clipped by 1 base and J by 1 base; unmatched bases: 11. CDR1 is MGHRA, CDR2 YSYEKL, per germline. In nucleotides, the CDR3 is TGCGCCAGCAGCCAAGCGGGGGGACAGGCCCGGGGTAACTATGGCTACACCTTC. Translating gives CASSQAGGQARGNYGYTF.

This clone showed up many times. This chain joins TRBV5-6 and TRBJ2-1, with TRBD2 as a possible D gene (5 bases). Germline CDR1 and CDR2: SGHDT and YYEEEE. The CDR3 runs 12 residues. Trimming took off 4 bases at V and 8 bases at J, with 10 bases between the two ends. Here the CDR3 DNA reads TGTGCCAGCAGCATAGACTATCATGAGCAGTTCTTC. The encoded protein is CASSIDYHEQFF.

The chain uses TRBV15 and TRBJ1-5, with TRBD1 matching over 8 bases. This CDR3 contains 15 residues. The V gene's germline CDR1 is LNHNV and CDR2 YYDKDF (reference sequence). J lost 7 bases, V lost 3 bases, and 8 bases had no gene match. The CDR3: CATSSNQGAGQPQHF. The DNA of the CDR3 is TGTGCCACCAGCAGTAATCAGGGGGCTGGGCAGCCCCAGCATTTT.

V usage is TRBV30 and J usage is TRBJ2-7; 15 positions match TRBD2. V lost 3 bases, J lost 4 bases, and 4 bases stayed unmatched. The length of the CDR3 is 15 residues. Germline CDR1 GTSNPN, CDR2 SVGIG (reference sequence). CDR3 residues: CAWSRGLAGGYEQYF. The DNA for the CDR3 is TGTGCCTGGAGCCGGGGACTAGCGGGGGGTTACGAGCAGTACTTC.

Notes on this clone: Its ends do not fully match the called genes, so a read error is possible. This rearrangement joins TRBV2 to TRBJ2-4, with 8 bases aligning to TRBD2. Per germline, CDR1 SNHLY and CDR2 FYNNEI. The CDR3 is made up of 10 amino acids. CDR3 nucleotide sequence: TGTGCCAGCATGCTCGACGGGAGGGACTTC. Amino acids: CASMLDGRDF. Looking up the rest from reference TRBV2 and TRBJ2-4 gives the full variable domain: EPEVTQTPSHQVTQMGQEVILRCVPISNHLYFYWYRQILGQKVEFLVSFYNNEISEKSEIFDDQFSVERPDGSNFTLKIRSTKLEDSAMYFCASMLDGRDFGAGTRLSVL.

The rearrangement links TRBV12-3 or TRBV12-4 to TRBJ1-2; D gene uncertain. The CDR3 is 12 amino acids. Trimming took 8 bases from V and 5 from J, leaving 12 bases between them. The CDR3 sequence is CASRTMSYGYTF. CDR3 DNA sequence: TGTGCCAGCCGTACAATGTCTTATGGCTACACCTTC.

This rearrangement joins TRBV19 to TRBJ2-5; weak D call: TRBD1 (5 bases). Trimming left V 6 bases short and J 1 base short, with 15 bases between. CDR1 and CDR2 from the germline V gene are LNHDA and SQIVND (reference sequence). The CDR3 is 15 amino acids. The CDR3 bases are TGTGCCAGTAGCTCGGACACCGCTACCCAAGAGACCCAGTACTTC. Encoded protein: CASSSDTATQETQYF. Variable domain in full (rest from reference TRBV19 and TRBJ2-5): DGGITQSPKYLFRKEGQNVTLSCEQNLNHDAMYWYRQDPGQGLRLIYYSQIVNDFQKGDIAEGYSVSREKKESFPLTVTSAQKNPTAFYLCASSSDTATQETQYFGPGTRLLVL.

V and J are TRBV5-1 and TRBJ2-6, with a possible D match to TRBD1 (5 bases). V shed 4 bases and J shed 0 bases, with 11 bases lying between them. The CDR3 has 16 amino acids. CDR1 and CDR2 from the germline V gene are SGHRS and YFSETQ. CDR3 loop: CASSPTGASGANVLTF. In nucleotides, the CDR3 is TGCGCCAGCAGCCCAACTGGGGCCTCTGGGGCCAACGTCCTGACTTTC.

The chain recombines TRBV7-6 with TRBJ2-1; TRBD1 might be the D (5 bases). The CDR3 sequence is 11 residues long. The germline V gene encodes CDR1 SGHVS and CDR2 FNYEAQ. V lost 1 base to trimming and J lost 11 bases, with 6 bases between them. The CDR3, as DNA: TGTGCCAGCAGCTTAGGGGGCAAGCAGTTCTTC. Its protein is CASSLGGKQFF.

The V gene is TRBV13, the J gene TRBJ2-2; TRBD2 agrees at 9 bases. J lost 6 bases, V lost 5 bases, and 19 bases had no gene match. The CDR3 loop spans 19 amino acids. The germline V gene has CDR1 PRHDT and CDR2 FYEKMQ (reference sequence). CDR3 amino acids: CASSPQGSLAGFYPGELFF. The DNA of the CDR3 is TGTGCCAGCAGCCCCCAGGGTTCCCTAGCGGGGTTTTACCCCGGGGAGCTGTTTTTT.